This T cell receptor (beta chain) was captured in a study of shared clonotypes between healthy human individuals. Study-wide points: The study found roughly 5% of naive CD4 clonotypes shared across a handful of donors. A generally larger estimated richness was seen in naive subsets than in memory subsets.

The CDR3 is 15 residues long. Germline values: CDR1 SGHRS, CDR2 YFSETQ. V was clipped by 0 bases and J by 1 base, with 10 bases between them. Per the authors' pipeline: Filtering differed for immunoSEQ, which gave only junction sequences without quality scores. Measured with immunoSEQ multiplex PCR; TCRdb has only the in-frame clones, and not every one. V, J and clone size derive from that table, while D and trimming were established from the DNA sequence. The data show about 190,000 clones, about 68% seen once. Comment on this clone: The antigen remains undetermined.

This sequence originates from a man aged 25 to 45 in good health. The sample comprised memory CD4+ T cells sorted from blood. This sample's subset: CD45RA-negative fraction. This sequence joins TRBV5-1 and TRBJ1-1, with D possibly matching TRBD1 (5 bases). The CDR3 DNA reads as TGCGCCAGCAGCTTGGGGGACTCCCGGAACACTGAAGCTTTCTTT. This gives the protein CASSLGDSRNTEAFF.